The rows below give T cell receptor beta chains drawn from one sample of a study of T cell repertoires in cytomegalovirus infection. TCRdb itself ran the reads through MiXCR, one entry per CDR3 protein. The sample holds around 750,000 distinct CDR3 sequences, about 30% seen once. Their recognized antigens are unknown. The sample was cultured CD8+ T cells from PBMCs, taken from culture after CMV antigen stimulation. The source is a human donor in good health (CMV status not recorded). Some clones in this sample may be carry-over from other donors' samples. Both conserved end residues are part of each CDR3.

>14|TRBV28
CASSEGVGYNEQFF
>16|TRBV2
CASSSSGGPLSGEQFF
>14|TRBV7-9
CASSFGALYNEQFF
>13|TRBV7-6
CASSPGVADTQYF
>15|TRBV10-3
CAISEYGGQAYEQYF
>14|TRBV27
CASSWDRADSPLHF
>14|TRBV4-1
CASSQESRDNEQFF
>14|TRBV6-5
CASRQDPTREKLFF
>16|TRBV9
CASSVGGQGRSTEAFF
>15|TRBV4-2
CASSPDFPDTDTQYF
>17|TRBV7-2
CASSFPHREGGGYGYTF
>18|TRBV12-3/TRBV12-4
CASSSAVKQGRGGQPQHF
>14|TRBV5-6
CASIKGGSYNEQFF
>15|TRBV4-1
CASSQDNGAFQPQHF
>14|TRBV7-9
CASSPREFYNEQFF
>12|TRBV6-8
CASSLTGDELFF